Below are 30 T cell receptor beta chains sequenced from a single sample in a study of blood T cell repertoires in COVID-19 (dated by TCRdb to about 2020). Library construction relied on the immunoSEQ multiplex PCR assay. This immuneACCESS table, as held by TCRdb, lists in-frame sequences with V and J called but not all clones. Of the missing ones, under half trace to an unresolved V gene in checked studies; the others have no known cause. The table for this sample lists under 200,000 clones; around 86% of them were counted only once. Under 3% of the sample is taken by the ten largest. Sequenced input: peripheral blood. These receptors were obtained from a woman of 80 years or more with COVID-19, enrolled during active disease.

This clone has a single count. The CDR3 region has the DNA TGTGCCAGTAGCATACAGGTCCCAGATACGCAGTATTTT. Protein sequence: CASSIQVPDTQYF. The chain carries TRBV19 and TRBJ2-3; a possible D gene is TRBD1 (5 bases). The CDR3 is made up of 13 amino acids. Looked up from germline, CDR1 is LNHDA and CDR2 is SQIVND (reference sequence). V was clipped by 6 bases and J by 4 bases, with 11 bases between them.

The CDR3 DNA reads as TGCAGCGTTGAGATTGCCAGGGGTGGCGAGCAGTACTTC. This gives the protein CSVEIARGGEQYF. V usage is TRBV29-1 and J usage is TRBJ2-7; TRBD1 is a possible D gene (6 bases). This CDR3 is built from 13 residues. V shed 3 bases and J shed 6 bases, with 15 bases lying between them. Per the germline V gene, CDR1 is SQVTM and CDR2 is ANQGSEA.

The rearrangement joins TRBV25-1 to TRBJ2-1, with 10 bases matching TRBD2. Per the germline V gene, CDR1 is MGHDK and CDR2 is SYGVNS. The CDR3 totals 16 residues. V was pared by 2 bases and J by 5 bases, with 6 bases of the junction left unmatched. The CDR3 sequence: CASSEPGLADHNEQFF. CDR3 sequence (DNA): TGTGCCAGCAGTGAACCCGGACTAGCGGACCACAATGAGCAGTTCTTC.

The CDR3 region has the DNA TGTGCCAGCTCACCCCGGACAGGGTATGGCACTGAAGCTTTCTTT. Translating it yields CASSPRTGYGTEAFF. V gene TRBV18 combines with J gene TRBJ1-1, with 8 positions matching TRBD1. Losses at the gene ends were 3 bases for V and 4 bases for J; bases not matched to a gene: 7. Per the germline V gene, CDR1 is KGHSH and CDR2 is LQKENI. The CDR3 has 15 residues. Full variable domain (rest looked up from reference TRBV18 and TRBJ1-1): NAGVMQNPRHLVRRRGQEARLRCSPMKGHSHVYWYRQLPEEGLKFMVYLQKENIIDESGMPKERFSAEFPKEGPSILRIQQVVRGDSAAYFCASSPRTGYGTEAFFGQGTRLTVV.

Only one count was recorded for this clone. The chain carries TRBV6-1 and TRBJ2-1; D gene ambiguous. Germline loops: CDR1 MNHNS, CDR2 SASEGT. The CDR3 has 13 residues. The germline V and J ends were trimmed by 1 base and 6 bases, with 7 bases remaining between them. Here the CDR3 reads CASSEDSPNEQFF. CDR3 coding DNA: TGTGCCAGCAGTGAAGACTCCCCCAATGAGCAGTTCTTC.

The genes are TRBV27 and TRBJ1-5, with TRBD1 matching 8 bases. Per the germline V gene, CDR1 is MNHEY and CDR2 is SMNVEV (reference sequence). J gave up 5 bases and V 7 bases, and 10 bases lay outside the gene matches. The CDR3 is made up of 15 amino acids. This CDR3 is CASKNGQGAYQPQHF. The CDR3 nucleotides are TGTGCCAGCAAAAATGGGCAGGGGGCCTATCAGCCCCAGCATTTT.

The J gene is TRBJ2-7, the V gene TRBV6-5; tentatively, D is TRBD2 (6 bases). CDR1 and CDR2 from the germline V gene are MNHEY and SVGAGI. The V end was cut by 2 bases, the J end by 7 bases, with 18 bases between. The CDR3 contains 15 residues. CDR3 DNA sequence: TGTGCCAGCAGTTACCTCGGCGCGGGGACGGAAGAGCAGTACTTC. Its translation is CASSYLGAGTEEQYF.

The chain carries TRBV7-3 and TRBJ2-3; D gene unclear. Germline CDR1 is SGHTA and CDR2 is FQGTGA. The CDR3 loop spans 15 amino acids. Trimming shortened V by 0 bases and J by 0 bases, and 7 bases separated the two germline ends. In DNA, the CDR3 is TGTGCCAGCAGCTTAACTAGCTCTAGCACAGATACGCAGTATTTT. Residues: CASSLTSSSTDTQYF.

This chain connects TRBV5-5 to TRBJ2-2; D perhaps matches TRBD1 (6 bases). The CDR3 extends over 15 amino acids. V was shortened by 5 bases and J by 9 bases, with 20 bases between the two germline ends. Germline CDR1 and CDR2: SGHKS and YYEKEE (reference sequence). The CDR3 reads CASSLIGGYGRELFF. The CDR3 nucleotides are TGTGCCAGCAGTTTAATAGGGGGTTATGGAAGGGAGCTGTTTTTT.

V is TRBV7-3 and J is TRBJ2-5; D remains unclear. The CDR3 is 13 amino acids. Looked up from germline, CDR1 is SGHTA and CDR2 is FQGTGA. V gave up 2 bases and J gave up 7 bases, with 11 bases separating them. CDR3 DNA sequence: TGTGCCAGCAGCTTAGTTGTGACGGGGACCCAGTACTTC. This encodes CASSLVVTGTQYF. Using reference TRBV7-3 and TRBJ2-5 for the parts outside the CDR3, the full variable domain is GAGVSQTPSNKVTEKGKYVELRCDPISGHTALYWYRQSLGQGPEFLIYFQGTGAADDSGLPNDRFFAVRPEGSVSTLKIQRTERGDSAVYLCASSLVVTGTQYFGPGTRLLVL.

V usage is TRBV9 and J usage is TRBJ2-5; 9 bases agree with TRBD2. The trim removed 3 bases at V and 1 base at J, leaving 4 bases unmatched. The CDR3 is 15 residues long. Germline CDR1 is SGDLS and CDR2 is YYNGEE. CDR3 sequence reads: CASSGSGRPQETQYF. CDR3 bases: TGTGCCAGCAGCGGCAGCGGGAGGCCCCAAGAGACCCAGTACTTC.

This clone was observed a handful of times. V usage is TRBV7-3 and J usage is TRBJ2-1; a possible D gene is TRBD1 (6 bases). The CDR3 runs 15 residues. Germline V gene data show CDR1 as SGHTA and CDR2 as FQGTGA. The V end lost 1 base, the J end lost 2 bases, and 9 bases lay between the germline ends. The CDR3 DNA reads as TGTGCCAGCAGCTTAAGGCCAGGGGCCTACAATGAGCAGTTCTTC. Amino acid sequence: CASSLRPGAYNEQFF.

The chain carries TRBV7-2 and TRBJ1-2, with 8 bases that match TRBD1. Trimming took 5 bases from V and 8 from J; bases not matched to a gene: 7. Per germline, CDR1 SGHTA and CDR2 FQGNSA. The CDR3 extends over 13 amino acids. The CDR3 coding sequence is TGTGCCAGCAGCAGCCAGGGGGCGCAGGGCTACACCTTC. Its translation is CASSSQGAQGYTF.

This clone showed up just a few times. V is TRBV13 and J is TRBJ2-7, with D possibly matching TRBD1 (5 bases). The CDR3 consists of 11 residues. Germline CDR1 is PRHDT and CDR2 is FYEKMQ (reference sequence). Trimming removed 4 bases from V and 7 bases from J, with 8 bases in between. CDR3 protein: CASSYNREQYF. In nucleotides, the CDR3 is TGTGCCAGCAGCTATAACAGGGAGCAGTACTTC.

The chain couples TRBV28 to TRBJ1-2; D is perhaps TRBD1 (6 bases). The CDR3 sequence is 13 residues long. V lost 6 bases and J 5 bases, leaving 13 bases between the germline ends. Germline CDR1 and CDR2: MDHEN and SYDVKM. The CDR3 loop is CASRPGALYGYTF. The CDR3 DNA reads TGTGCCAGCAGGCCAGGGGCCTTATATGGCTACACCTTC.

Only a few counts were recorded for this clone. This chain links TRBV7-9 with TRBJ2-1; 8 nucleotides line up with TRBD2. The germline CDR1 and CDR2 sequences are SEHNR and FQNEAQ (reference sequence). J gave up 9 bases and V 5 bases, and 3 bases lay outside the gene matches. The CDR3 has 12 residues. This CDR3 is CASSLLAGEQFF. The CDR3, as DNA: TGTGCCAGCAGCCTTCTAGCGGGTGAGCAGTTCTTC.

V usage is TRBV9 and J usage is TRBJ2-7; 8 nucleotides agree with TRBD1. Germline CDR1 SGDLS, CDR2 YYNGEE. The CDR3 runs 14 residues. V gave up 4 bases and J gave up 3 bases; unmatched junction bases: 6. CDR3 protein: CASSRGTGIYEQYF. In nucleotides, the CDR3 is TGTGCCAGCAGCAGAGGGACAGGAATCTACGAGCAGTACTTC.

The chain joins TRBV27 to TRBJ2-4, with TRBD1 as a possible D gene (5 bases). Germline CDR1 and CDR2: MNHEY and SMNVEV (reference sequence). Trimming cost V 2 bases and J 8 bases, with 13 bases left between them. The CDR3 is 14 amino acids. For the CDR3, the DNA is TGTGCCAGCAGTTTAGGCCAGGGTACGGACATTCAGTACTTC. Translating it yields CASSLGQGTDIQYF.

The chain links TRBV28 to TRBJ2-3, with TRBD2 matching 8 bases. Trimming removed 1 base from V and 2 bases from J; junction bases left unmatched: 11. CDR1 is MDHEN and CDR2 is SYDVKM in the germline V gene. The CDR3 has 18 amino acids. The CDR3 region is CASSLSLIAGRVTDTQYF. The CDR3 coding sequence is TGTGCCAGCAGTTTATCGTTGATAGCGGGGCGTGTCACAGATACGCAGTATTTT.

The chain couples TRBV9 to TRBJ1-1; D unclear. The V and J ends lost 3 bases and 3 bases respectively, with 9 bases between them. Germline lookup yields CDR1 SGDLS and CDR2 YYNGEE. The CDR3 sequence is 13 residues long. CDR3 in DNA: TGTGCCAGCAGCGCCGGGGTGGACACTGAAGCTTTCTTT. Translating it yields CASSAGVDTEAFF.

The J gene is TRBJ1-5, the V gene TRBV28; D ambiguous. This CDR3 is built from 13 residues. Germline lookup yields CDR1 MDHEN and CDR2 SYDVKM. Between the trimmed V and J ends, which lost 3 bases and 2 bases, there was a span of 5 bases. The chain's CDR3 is CASSLAGNQPQHF. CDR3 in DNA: TGTGCCAGCAGTTTGGCGGGCAATCAGCCCCAGCATTTT.

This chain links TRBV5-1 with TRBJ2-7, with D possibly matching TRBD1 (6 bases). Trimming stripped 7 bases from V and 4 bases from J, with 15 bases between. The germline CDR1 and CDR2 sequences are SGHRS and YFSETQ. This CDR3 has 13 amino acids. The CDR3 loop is CASSEPQGYEQYF. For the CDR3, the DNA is TGCGCCAGCTCCGAACCACAGGGATACGAGCAGTACTTC.

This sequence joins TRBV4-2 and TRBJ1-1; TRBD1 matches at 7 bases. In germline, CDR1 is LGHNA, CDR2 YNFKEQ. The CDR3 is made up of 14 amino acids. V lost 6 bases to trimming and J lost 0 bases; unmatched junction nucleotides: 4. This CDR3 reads CASRGDRMNTEAFF. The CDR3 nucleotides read TGTGCCAGCAGGGGGGACAGAATGAACACTGAAGCTTTCTTT.

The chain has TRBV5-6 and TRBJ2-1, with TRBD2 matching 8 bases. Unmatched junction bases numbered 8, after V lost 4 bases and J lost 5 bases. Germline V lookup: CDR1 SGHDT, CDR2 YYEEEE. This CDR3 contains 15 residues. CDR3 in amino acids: CASSGAGAGNNEQFF. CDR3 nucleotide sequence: TGTGCCAGCAGCGGAGCGGGAGCGGGGAACAATGAGCAGTTCTTC.

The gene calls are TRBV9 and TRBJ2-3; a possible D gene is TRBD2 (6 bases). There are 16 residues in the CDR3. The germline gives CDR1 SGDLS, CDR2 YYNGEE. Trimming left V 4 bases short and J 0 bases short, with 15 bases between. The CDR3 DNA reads TGTGCCAGCAGCCCCCGGTTAGCGGCAAGCACAGATACGCAGTATTTT. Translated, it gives CASSPRLAASTDTQYF.

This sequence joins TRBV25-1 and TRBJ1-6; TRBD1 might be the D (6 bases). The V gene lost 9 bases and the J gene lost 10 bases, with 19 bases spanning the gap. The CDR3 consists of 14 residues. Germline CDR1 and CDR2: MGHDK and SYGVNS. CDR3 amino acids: CASDAGAVGSPLHF. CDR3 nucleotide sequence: TGTGCCAGTGACGCGGGGGCTGTAGGGTCACCCCTCCACTTT.

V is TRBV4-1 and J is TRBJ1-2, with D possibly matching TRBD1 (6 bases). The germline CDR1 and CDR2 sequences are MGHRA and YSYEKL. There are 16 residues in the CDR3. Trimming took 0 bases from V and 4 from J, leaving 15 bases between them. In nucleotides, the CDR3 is TGCGCCAGCAGCCAAGAAGAAGGACAGTCTCGCTATGGCTACACCTTC. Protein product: CASSQEEGQSRYGYTF.

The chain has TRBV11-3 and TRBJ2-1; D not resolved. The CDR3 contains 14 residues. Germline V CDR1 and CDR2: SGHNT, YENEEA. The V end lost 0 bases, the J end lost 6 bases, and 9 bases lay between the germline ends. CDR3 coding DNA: TGTGCCAGCAGCTTAGAGAACGGTCCCAATGAGCAGTTCTTC. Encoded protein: CASSLENGPNEQFF.

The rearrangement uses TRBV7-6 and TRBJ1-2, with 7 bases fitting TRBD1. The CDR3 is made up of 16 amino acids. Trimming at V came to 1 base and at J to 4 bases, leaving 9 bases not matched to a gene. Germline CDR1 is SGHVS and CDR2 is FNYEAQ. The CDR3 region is CASSLEAGGPGYGYTF. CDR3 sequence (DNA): TGTGCCAGCAGCTTAGAAGCAGGGGGGCCGGGCTATGGCTACACCTTC.

This CDR3 reads CSASRGMNTEAFF. In DNA, the CDR3 is TGCAGCGCCTCAAGGGGGATGAACACTGAAGCTTTCTTT. The chain couples TRBV29-1 to TRBJ1-1, with D possibly matching TRBD1 (6 bases). Germline V gene data show CDR1 as SQVTM and CDR2 as ANQGSEA. CDR3 length equals 13 residues. V gave up 7 bases and J gave up 0 bases, with 12 bases separating them.